Below, one T cell receptor (beta chain) is given with its context. The data belong to a study of immune cell composition in non-small cell lung cancer. The repertoire was sequenced with immunoSEQ multiplex PCR; TCRdb's copy has only in-frame clones and lacks some. The sample lists roughly 5,700 clones; 78% were seen once. The CDR3 has 14 amino acids. Trimming cost V 2 bases and J 3 bases; bases outside gene matches: 2. Germline V gene lookup returns CDR1 SGHRS and CDR2 YFSETQ. This chain uses TRBV5-1 with TRBJ2-5, with 9 bases matching TRBD1. Sequencing was performed on lung tumor tissue. The receptor's source is a human donor with non-small cell lung cancer. Here the CDR3 reads CASSLGQGKETQYF. CDR3 bases: TGCGCCAGCAGCTTAGGACAGGGGAAAGAGACCCAGTACTTC.